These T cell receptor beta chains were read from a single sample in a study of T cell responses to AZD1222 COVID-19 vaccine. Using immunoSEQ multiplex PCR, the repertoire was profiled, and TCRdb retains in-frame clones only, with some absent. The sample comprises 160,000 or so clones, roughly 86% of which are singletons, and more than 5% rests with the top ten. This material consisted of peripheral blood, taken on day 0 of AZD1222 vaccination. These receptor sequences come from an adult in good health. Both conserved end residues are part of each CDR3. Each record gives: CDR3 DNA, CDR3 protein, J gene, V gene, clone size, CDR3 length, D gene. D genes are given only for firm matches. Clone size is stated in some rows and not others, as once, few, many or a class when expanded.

DNA: TGTGCCACCAGTACAAGGGACGGCAATCAGCCCCAGCATTTT; CDR3: CATSTRDGNQPQHF; J: TRBJ1-5; V: TRBV24-1; size: -; length: 14; D: -
DNA: TGTGCCAGCAGAAGGGGAGGACCGGGGACTGAAGCTTTCTTT; CDR3: CASRRGGPGTEAFF; J: TRBJ1-1; V: TRBV28; size: -; length: 14; D: -
DNA: TGTGCCAGCAGCTCAAGCGGGAGGGCTTTGGAGACCCAGTACTTC; CDR3: CASSSSGRALETQYF; J: TRBJ2-5; V: TRBV7-2; size: -; length: 15; D: TRBD2
DNA: TGTGCCAGCAGCTTGAACAGCCGGAATGAGCAGTTCTTC; CDR3: CASSLNSRNEQFF; J: TRBJ2-1; V: TRBV5-8; size: -; length: 13; D: -
DNA: TGTGCCAGCAGCTTGTTCGGGGGGTCCTACAATGAGCAGTTCTTC; CDR3: CASSLFGGSYNEQFF; J: TRBJ2-1; V: TRBV5-4; size: -; length: 15; D: TRBD2
DNA: TGTGCCAGCAGCTTACTTGGGGGTGCTAACTATGGCTACACCTTC; CDR3: CASSLLGGANYGYTF; J: TRBJ1-2; V: TRBV7-2; size: -; length: 15; D: -
DNA: TGTGCCACCAGTGATTCAAAGGGGGCGCGTAATGAAAAACTGTTTTTT; CDR3: CATSDSKGARNEKLFF; J: TRBJ1-4; V: TRBV24-1; size: -; length: 16; D: TRBD1
DNA: TGTGCCAGCAGCCCCGAGGACAGTCTGAACACTGAAGCTTTCTTT; CDR3: CASSPEDSLNTEAFF; J: TRBJ1-1; V: TRBV9; size: -; length: 15; D: -
DNA: TGTGCCAGCAGTTTAGACGGGAAAGGGGCTTTCTTT; CDR3: CASSLDGKGAFF; J: TRBJ1-1; V: TRBV28; size: -; length: 12; D: -
DNA: TGTGCCAGCAGCCCTAGCGGAATAACCGGGGAGCTGTTTTTT; CDR3: CASSPSGITGELFF; J: TRBJ2-2; V: TRBV9; size: -; length: 14; D: TRBD2
DNA: TGTGCCAGCAGTGCTGTGGAGAGCTACGAGCAGTACTTC; CDR3: CASSAVESYEQYF; J: TRBJ2-7; V: TRBV25-1; size: -; length: 13; D: -
DNA: TGTGCCAGCAGCGTAGATGGAGGCGGGGGGGCTCGGGAGACCCAGTACTTC; CDR3: CASSVDGGGGARETQYF; J: TRBJ2-5; V: TRBV9; size: once; length: 17; D: TRBD2
DNA: TGCGCCAGCAGCTTGGGCGGGACAGGGGATGCCAGGTCACCCCTCCACTTT; CDR3: CASSLGGTGDARSPLHF; J: TRBJ1-6; V: TRBV5-1; size: -; length: 17; D: TRBD1
DNA: TGTGCCACCAGCAAAAATTCACAGGGGGGTTCACTGAAGGCTTTCTTT; CDR3: CATSKNSQGGSLKAFF; J: TRBJ1-1; V: TRBV15; size: -; length: 16; D: TRBD1
DNA: TGTGCCAGCAGTTTTGCAGGGTGGGGGAACACTGAAGCTTTCTTT; CDR3: CASSFAGWGNTEAFF; J: TRBJ1-1; V: TRBV28; size: -; length: 15; D: -
DNA: TGTGCCAGCAGCTTCTCCTATAATTCACCCCTCCACTTT; CDR3: CASSFSYNSPLHF; J: TRBJ1-6; V: TRBV7-3; size: -; length: 13; D: -
DNA: TGTGCCAGCAGCTTTCGACTAGCGGGAGCTTACTCCTACGAGCAGTACTTC; CDR3: CASSFRLAGAYSYEQYF; J: TRBJ2-7; V: TRBV7-2; size: -; length: 17; D: TRBD2
DNA: TGCGCCAGCAGCTTGGGGATGGTAGATACGCAGTATTTT; CDR3: CASSLGMVDTQYF; J: TRBJ2-3; V: TRBV5-1; size: -; length: 13; D: -
DNA: TGTGCCAGCAGTCAGAGCGGGGGGGCCCCCGGGGAGCTGTTTTTT; CDR3: CASSQSGGAPGELFF; J: TRBJ2-2; V: TRBV27; size: -; length: 15; D: TRBD2
DNA: TGCGCCAGCAGCTTGGTCGGGGGACAGAATGAAAAACTGTTTTTT; CDR3: CASSLVGGQNEKLFF; J: TRBJ1-4; V: TRBV5-1; size: -; length: 15; D: TRBD1